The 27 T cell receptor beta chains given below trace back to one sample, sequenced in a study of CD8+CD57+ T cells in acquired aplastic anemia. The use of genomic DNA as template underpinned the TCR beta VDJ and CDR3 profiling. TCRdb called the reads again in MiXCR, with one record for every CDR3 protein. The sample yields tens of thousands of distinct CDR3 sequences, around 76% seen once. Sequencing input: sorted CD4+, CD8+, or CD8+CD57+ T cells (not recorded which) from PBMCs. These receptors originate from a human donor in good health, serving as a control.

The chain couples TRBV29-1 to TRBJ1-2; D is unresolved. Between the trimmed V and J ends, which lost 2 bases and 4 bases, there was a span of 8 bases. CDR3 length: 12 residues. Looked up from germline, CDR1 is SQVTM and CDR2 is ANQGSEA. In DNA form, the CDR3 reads TGCAGCGTTGAACCCCATCTCTATGGCTACACCTTC. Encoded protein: CSVEPHLYGYTF.

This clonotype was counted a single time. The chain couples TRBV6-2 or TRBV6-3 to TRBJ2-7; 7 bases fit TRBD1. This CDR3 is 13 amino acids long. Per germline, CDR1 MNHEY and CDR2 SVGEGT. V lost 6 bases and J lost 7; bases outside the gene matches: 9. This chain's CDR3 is CASSLDRSGEQYF. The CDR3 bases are TGTGCCAGCAGCTTGGACAGGTCTGGTGAGCAGTACTTC.

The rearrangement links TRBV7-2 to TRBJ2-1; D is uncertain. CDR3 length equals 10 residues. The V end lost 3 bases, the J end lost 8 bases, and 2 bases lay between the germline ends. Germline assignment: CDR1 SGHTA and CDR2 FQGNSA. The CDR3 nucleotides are TGTGCCAGCAGCTTCTATGAGCAGTTCTTC. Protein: CASSFYEQFF.

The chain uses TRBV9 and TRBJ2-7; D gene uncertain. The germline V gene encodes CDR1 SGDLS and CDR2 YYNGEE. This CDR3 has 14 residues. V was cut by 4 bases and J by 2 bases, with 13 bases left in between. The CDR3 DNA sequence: TGTGCCAGCAGCAGACGACACAAGGCCTACGAGCAGTACTTC. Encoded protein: CASSRRHKAYEQYF.

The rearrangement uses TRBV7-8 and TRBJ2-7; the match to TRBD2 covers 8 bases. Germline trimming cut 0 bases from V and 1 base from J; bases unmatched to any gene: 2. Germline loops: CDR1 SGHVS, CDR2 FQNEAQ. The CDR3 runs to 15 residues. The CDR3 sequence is CASSLAAGGSYEQYF. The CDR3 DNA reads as TGTGCCAGCAGCTTAGCGGCGGGAGGATCCTACGAGCAGTACTTC. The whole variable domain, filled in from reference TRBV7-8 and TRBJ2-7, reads GAGVSQSPRYKVAKRGQDVALRCDPISGHVSLFWYQQALGQGPEFLTYFQNEAQLDKSGLPSDRFFAERPEGSVSTLKIQRTQQEDSAVYLCASSLAAGGSYEQYFGPGTRLTVT.

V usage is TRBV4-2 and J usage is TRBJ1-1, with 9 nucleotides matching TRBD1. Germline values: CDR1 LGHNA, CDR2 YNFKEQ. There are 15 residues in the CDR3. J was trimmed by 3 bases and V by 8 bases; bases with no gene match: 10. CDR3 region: CASLDRGGGDTEAFF. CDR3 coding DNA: TGTGCCAGCCTGGACAGGGGAGGAGGTGACACTGAAGCTTTCTTT.

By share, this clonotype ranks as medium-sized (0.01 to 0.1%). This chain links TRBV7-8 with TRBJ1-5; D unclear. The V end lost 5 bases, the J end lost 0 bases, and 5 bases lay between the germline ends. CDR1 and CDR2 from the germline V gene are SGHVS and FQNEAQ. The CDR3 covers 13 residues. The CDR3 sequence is CASSHYSNQPQHF. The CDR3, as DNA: TGTGCCAGCAGCCATTATAGCAATCAGCCCCAGCATTTT.

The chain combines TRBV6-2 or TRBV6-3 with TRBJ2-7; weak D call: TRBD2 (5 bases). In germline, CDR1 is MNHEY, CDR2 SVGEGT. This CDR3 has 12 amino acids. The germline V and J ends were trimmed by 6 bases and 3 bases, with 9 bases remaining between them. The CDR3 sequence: CASSPAGYEQYV. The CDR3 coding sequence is TGTGCCAGCAGCCCGGCGGGCTACGAGCAGTACGTC.

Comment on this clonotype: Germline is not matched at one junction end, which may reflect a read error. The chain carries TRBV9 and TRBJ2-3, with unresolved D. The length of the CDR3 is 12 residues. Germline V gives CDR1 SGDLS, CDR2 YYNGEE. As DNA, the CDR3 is TGCGCCAGCAGCAGGCCCACAGATACGCAGTATTTT. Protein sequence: CASSRPTDTQYF.

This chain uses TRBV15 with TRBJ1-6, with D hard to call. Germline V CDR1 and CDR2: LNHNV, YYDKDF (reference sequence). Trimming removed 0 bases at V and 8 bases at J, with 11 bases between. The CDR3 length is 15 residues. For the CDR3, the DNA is TGTGCCACCAGCAGAGAAGGGAATGGGGATTCACCCCTCCACTTT. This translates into CATSREGNGDSPLHF.

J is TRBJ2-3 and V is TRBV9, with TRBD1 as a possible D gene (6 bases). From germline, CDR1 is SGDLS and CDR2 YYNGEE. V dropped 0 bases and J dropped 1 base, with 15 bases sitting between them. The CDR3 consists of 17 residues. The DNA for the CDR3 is TGTGCCAGCAGCGTAGAGGGTGCAGGGGACGGCACAGATACGCAGTATTTT. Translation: CASSVEGAGDGTDTQYF.

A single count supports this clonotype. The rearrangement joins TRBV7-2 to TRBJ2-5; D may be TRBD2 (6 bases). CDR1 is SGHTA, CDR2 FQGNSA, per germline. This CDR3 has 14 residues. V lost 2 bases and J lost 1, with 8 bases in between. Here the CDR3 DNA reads TGTGCCAGCAGCTTAATGACTAGCCAAGAGACCCAGTACTTC. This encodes CASSLMTSQETQYF.

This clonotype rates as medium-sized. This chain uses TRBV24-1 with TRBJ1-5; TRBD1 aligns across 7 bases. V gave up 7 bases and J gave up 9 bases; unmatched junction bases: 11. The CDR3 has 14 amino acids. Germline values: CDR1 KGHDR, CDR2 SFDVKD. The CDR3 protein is CATRGTVDWRPQHF. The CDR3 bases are TGTGCCACCAGGGGGACAGTAGATTGGAGGCCCCAGCATTTT.

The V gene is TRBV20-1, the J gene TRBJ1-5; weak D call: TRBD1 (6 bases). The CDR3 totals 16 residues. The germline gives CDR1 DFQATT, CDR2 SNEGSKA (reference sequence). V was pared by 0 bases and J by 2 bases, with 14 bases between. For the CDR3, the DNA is TGCAGTGCTAGAGATGTCAGGGACATCCGCAATCAGCCCCAGCATTTT. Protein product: CSARDVRDIRNQPQHF.

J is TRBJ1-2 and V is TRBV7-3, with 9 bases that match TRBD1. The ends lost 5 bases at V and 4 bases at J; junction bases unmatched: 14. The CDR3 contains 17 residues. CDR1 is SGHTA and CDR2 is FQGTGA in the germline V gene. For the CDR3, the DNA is TGTGCCAGCAGCGAAACCGGGACAGGGAAGGATGCCTATGGCTACACCTTC. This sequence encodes CASSETGTGKDAYGYTF.

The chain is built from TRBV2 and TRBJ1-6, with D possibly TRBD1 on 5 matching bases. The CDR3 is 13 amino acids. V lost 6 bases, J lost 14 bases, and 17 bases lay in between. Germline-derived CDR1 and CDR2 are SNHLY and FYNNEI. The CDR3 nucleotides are TGTGCCAGCAGGGGGGTCAGAAGAATCACCCTCCACTTT. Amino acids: CASRGVRRITLHF.

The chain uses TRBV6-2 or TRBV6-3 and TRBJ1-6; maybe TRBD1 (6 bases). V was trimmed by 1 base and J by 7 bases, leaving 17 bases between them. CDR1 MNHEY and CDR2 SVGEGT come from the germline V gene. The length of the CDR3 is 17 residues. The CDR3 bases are TGTGCCAGCAGTTACTTGACTAGCGGGGGGGGCAATTCACCCCTCCACTTT. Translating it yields CASSYLTSGGGNSPLHF.

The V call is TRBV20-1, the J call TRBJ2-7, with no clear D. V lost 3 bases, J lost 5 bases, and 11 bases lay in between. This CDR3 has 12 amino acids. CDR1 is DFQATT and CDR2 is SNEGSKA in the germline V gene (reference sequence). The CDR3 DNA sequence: TGCAGTGCTAGGCCTCGGGCAAACGAGCAGTACTTC. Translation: CSARPRANEQYF.

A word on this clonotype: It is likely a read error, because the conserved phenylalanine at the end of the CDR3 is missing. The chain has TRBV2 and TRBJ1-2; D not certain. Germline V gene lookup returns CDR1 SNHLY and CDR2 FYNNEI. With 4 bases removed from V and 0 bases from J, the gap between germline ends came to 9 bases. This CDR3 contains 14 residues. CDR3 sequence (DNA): TGTGCCAGCAGTGCTAACTCACCTAACTATGGCTACACCCTC. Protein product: CASSANSPNYGYTL.

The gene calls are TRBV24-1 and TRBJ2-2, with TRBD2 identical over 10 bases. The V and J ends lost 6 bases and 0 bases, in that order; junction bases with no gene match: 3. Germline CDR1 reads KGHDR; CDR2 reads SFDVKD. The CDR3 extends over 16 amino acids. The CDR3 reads CATSRTSGTNTGELFF. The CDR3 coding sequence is TGTGCCACCAGTAGGACTAGCGGTACGAACACCGGGGAGCTGTTTTTT.

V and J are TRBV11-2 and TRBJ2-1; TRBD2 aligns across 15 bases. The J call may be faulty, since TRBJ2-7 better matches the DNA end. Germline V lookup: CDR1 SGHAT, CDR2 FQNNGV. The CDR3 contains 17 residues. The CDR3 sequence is CASSFRTSGGAGAEQYF. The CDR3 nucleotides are TGTGCCAGCAGCTTCCGGACTAGCGGGGGGGCCGGGGCTGAGCAGTACTTC.

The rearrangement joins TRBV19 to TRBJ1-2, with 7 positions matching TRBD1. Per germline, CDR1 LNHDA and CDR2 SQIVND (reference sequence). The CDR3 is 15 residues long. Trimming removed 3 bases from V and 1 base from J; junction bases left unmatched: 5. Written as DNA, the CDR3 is TGTGCCAGTAGTATCGGAGGACAGGATAACTATGGCTACACCTTC. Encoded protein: CASSIGGQDNYGYTF.

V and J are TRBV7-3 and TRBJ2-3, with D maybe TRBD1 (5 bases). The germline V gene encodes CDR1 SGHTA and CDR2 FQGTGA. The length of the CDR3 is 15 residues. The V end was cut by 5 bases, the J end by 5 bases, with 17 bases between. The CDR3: CASSESDTSLDTQYF. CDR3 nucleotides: TGTGCCAGCAGCGAATCGGACACCTCGTTAGATACGCAGTATTTT.

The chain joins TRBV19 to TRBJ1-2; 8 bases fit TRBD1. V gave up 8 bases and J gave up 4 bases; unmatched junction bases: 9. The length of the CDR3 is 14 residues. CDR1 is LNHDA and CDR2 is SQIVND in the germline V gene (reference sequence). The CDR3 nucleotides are TGTGCCAGTTCCACAGGGGGACAGGCCTATGGCTACACCTTC. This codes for CASSTGGQAYGYTF.

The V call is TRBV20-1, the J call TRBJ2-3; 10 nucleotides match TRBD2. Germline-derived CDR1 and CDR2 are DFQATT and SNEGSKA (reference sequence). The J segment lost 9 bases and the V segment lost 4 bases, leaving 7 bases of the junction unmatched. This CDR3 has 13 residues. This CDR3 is CSAKTSGTKTQYF. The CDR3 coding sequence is TGCAGTGCTAAAACTAGCGGGACAAAAACGCAGTATTTT.

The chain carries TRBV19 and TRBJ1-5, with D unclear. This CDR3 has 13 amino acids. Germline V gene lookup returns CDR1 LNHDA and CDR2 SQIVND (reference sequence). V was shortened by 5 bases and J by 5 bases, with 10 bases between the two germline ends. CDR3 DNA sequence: TGTGCCAGTAGTCACCAGAAAGATCAGCCCCAGCATTTT. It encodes CASSHQKDQPQHF.

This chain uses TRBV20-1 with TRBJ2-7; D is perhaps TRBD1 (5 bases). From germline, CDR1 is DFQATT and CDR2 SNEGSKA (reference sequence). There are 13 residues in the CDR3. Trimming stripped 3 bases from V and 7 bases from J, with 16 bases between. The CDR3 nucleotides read TGCAGTGCTAGTCGCGAGACGCAGGGAGAGCAGTACTTC. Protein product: CSASRETQGEQYF.